This T cell receptor (beta chain) was retrieved from a study of shared clonotypes between healthy human individuals. Overall study results and limits: When naive CD4 clonotypes were compared across a handful of donors, 4% to 5.5% were shared.

About this clone itself: Its target is unknown.

Naive CD8 cells lacked CD45RO and underwent positive selection for CCR7, leaving out terminally differentiated effector memory CD45RA+ cells. Clones were sequenced by immunoSEQ multiplex PCR, and TCRdb holds only the in-frame ones, with some missing. The sample records 2 million to 2.5 million clones, approximately 94% being singletons. Per the germline V gene, CDR1 is SGHTA and CDR2 is FQGNSA. The CDR3 extends over 15 amino acids. V trimming: 4 bases; J trimming: 6 bases; junction bases outside the gene matches: 4. The sequenced sample was naive CD8+ T cells from PBMCs. This clonotype originated in a man aged 18 to 35 in good health. Some clones in this sample may be carry-over from other donors' samples. The chain joins TRBV7-2 to TRBJ2-3; 13 positions agree with TRBD2. The DNA of the CDR3 is TGTGCCAGCAGCTCCGAGACTAGCGGGAGGGATACGCAGTATTTT. It specifies CASSSETSGRDTQYF. Filled out from reference TRBV7-2 and TRBJ2-3, the complete variable domain reads GAGVSQSPSNKVTEKGKDVELRCDPISGHTALYWYRQSLGQGLEFLIYFQGNSAPDKSGLPSDRFSAERTGGSVSTLTIQRTQQEDSAVYLCASSSETSGRDTQYFGPGTRLTVL.